Included here is one T cell receptor beta chain sequence, with context. The germline V gene encodes CDR1 SGHRS and CDR2 YFSETQ. CDR3 size: 17 residues. Unmatched junction bases numbered 13, after V lost 5 bases and J lost 5 bases. Measured with immunoSEQ multiplex PCR; TCRdb has only the in-frame clones, and not every one. This sample has roughly 350,000 clones, with 70% to 90% found just once. This sample was included in a study of cytomegalovirus exposure and HLA in healthy donors. This receptor was obtained from a young woman in good health and CMV-seronegative. Sample: PBMCs. The chain is built from TRBV5-1 and TRBJ2-7; 13 positions agree with TRBD2. The CDR3 sequence: CASRTGATSGRFNEQYF. The CDR3 bases are TGCGCCAGCAGGACAGGCGCGACTAGCGGGAGGTTCAACGAGCAGTACTTC.